The 32 T cell receptor beta chains in this list originate from one sample, sequenced in a study of cytomegalovirus exposure and HLA in healthy donors. Primers included in the PCR were 60 Vbeta and 13 Jbeta primers. Generated by immunoSEQ multiplex PCR, the TCRdb table keeps only in-frame clones and is missing some. Altogether some 150,000 clones are present, roughly 80% being singletons, with the ten largest covering about 3.1%. Sequencing input: PBMCs. The receptors originated from a female donor in good health and CMV-seronegative.

This chain links TRBV19 with TRBJ1-6; 8 bases map to TRBD1. CDR1 is LNHDA, CDR2 SQIVND, per germline (reference sequence). The CDR3 length is 16 residues. Trimming cost V 10 bases and J 0 bases; bases outside gene matches: 8. CDR3 residues: CATRGQASSYNSPLHF. Here the CDR3 DNA reads TGTGCCACCCGGGGACAGGCCAGCTCCTATAATTCACCCCTCCACTTT.

This rearrangement joins TRBV29-1 to TRBJ1-2, with 8 bases aligning to TRBD1. With 5 bases clipped from V and 2 bases from J, the junction kept 1 base outside the gene matches. The germline gives CDR1 SQVTM, CDR2 ANQGSEA. The CDR3 has 12 residues. The CDR3 reads CSVTGGNYGYTF. The DNA for the CDR3 is TGCAGCGTTACAGGGGGAAACTATGGCTACACCTTC.

The sample holds a few counts of this clone. V is TRBV15 and J is TRBJ1-4, with D possibly being TRBD1 (6 bases). Trimming shortened V by 0 bases and J by 10 bases, and 18 bases separated the two germline ends. Germline V lookup: CDR1 LNHNV, CDR2 YYDKDF (reference sequence). The CDR3 is 16 residues long. Here the CDR3 DNA reads TGTGCCACCAGCAGAGATCGGGCCAGGGGCGGGGGAAAACTGTTTTTT. It codes for CATSRDRARGGGKLFF.

This clone has more than one count but fewer than ten. The chain recombines TRBV9 with TRBJ2-7; 10 bases match TRBD2. The ends lost 0 bases at V and 4 bases at J; junction bases unmatched: 4. This CDR3 region has 15 residues. Germline CDR1 and CDR2: SGDLS and YYNGEE. Written as DNA, the CDR3 is TGTGCCAGCAGCGTAGCTACTAGCGGGGTTTACGAGCAGTACTTC. Protein: CASSVATSGVYEQYF.

The J gene is TRBJ2-6, the V gene TRBV4-1; TRBD1 matches at 9 bases. Germline assignment: CDR1 MGHRA and CDR2 YSYEKL. Trimming removed 1 base from V and 2 bases from J; junction bases left unmatched: 3. The CDR3 sequence is 17 residues long. CDR3 region: CASSQVRQGAGANVLTF. DNA of the CDR3: TGCGCCAGCAGCCAAGTGAGACAGGGGGCTGGGGCCAACGTCCTGACTTTC.

V and J are TRBV7-2 and TRBJ2-6, with 13 positions matching TRBD2. Germline V gene lookup returns CDR1 SGHTA and CDR2 FQGNSA. J gave up 3 bases and V 5 bases, and 10 bases lay outside the gene matches. The CDR3 runs 19 residues. CDR3 sequence (DNA): TGTGCCAGCAGCGCGCCGGGACTAGCGGGGTTCGGTGGGGCCAACGTCCTGACTTTC. This translates into CASSAPGLAGFGGANVLTF.

This clone was detected a few times. The V and J genes are TRBV19 and TRBJ2-2; 7 nucleotides align to TRBD2. Trimming removed 6 bases from V and 1 base from J; junction bases left unmatched: 2. The germline V gene encodes CDR1 LNHDA and CDR2 SQIVND (reference sequence). The CDR3 consists of 14 residues. The CDR3 reads CASRRERNTGELFF. CDR3 nucleotides: TGTGCCAGTAGGCGGGAGAGGAACACCGGGGAGCTGTTTTTT.

J is TRBJ2-7 and V is TRBV2; tentative D call: TRBD1 (5 bases). The CDR3 contains 11 residues. Germline loops: CDR1 SNHLY, CDR2 FYNNEI. The germline V and J ends were trimmed by 8 bases and 4 bases, with 9 bases remaining between them. The CDR3 sequence is CASGRGYEQYF. The CDR3 DNA follows: TGTGCCAGCGGTAGGGGTTACGAGCAGTACTTC.

This clone was observed a single time. The chain has TRBV6-5 and TRBJ2-1; TRBD2 matches at 7 bases. J lost 4 bases, V lost 0 bases, and 6 bases had no gene match. Germline CDR1 and CDR2: MNHEY and SVGAGI. CDR3 length: 16 amino acids. The CDR3 DNA reads TGTGCCAGCAGTTACTCGATGCAGCGGGGATACAATGAGCAGTTCTTC. Encoded protein: CASSYSMQRGYNEQFF.

The V and J genes are TRBV28 and TRBJ2-5, with D possibly being TRBD1 (6 bases). CDR3 length: 16 residues. V gave up 1 base and J gave up 2 bases, with 14 bases separating them. The V gene's germline CDR1 is MDHEN and CDR2 SYDVKM. The CDR3 loop reads CASSLSPGHLQETQYF. The CDR3 DNA follows: TGTGCCAGCAGTTTATCTCCGGGACACTTGCAAGAGACCCAGTACTTC.

The chain carries TRBV29-1 and TRBJ2-1; D is perhaps TRBD2 (6 bases). The CDR3 contains 15 residues. V lost 0 bases and J lost 7, with 16 bases in between. Germline V gene sequence: CDR1 SQVTM, CDR2 ANQGSEA. The CDR3 here is CSVEEKSGPPNEQFF. The CDR3 nucleotides read TGCAGCGTTGAAGAGAAAAGCGGGCCCCCAAATGAGCAGTTCTTC.

The CDR3 DNA reads as TGTGCCAGCAGCTTGGTGGCAGTCCAAGAGACCCAGTACTTC. Protein: CASSLVAVQETQYF. This chain uses TRBV5-6 with TRBJ2-5; D not resolved. This CDR3 contains 14 residues. Per the germline V gene, CDR1 is SGHDT and CDR2 is YYEEEE. V shed 0 bases and J shed 1 base, with 7 bases lying between them.

This clone was observed once. CDR3 amino acids: CASTGTGKRYTEAFF. CDR3 nucleotides: TGTGCCAGTACCGGGACAGGGAAAAGATATACTGAAGCTTTCTTT. The chain recombines TRBV19 with TRBJ1-1; TRBD1 matches 9 bases. Trimming removed 7 bases from V and 5 bases from J; junction bases left unmatched: 11. The length of the CDR3 is 15 residues. The germline V gene has CDR1 LNHDA and CDR2 SQIVND (reference sequence).

The genes are TRBV27 and TRBJ1-1; D gene unclear. Germline V gene data show CDR1 as MNHEY and CDR2 as SMNVEV (reference sequence). CDR3 length: 13 residues. Trimming pared 4 bases from V and 0 bases from J, leaving 6 bases between. CDR3: CASSSLLNTEAFF. CDR3 coding DNA: TGTGCCAGCAGTTCTCTTCTGAACACTGAAGCTTTCTTT.

V is TRBV11-1 and J is TRBJ1-1, with TRBD1 matching 8 bases. The CDR3 loop spans 13 amino acids. The V and J ends lost 6 bases and 6 bases, in that order; junction bases with no gene match: 6. CDR1 SGHAT and CDR2 FQDESV come from the germline V gene (reference sequence). The CDR3 loop reads CASSQDRVAEAFF. The CDR3 bases are TGTGCCAGCAGTCAGGACAGGGTCGCTGAAGCTTTCTTT.

The gene calls are TRBV4-3 and TRBJ1-1, with D possibly matching TRBD1 (6 bases). The CDR3 is 17 amino acids. The ends were cut back, 4 bases at V and 2 bases at J, with 20 bases in the middle. Germline V CDR1 and CDR2: LGHNA, YSLEER. In nucleotides, the CDR3 is TGCGCCAGCAGCCGAATCCGGGACACCCGGGGAAACACTGAAGCTTTCTTT. Translated: CASSRIRDTRGNTEAFF.

This chain connects TRBV11-2 to TRBJ1-4; 7 nucleotides agree with TRBD1. The germline V gene has CDR1 SGHAT and CDR2 FQNNGV. The CDR3 contains 16 residues. Trimming removed 5 bases from V and 3 bases from J; junction bases left unmatched: 9. Here the CDR3 DNA reads TGTGCCAGCAGCAGGACAGGCGGAGTGGCTAATGAAAAACTGTTTTTT. This gives the protein CASSRTGGVANEKLFF.

The gene calls are TRBV2 and TRBJ2-1; D is possibly TRBD2 (5 bases). Between the trimmed V and J ends, which lost 8 bases and 3 bases, there was a span of 11 bases. Germline V gives CDR1 SNHLY, CDR2 FYNNEI. The length of the CDR3 is 13 residues. CDR3 loop: CASPGGLYNEQFF. DNA of the CDR3: TGTGCCAGCCCTGGCGGACTCTACAATGAGCAGTTCTTC.

This chain links TRBV14 with TRBJ2-5; TRBD2 is a possible D gene (6 bases). The V gene's germline CDR1 is SGHDN and CDR2 FVKESK. Trimming cost V 4 bases and J 4 bases, with 13 bases left between them. This CDR3 has 14 residues. CDR3 region: CASSLRWGGETQYF. CDR3 nucleotides: TGTGCCAGCAGCCTACGATGGGGAGGAGAGACCCAGTACTTC.

This clone was detected a few times. The genes are TRBV19 and TRBJ2-7; D possibly corresponds to TRBD2 (7 bases). The CDR3 sequence is 13 residues long. CDR1 and CDR2 from the germline V gene are LNHDA and SQIVND (reference sequence). V lost 7 bases and J lost 2, with 12 bases in between. As DNA, the CDR3 is TGTGCCAGTAAAAAGGGGGGGACCTACGAGCAGTACTTC. Protein: CASKKGGTYEQYF.

The genes are TRBV15 and TRBJ1-5; no reliable D call. The V end lost 0 bases, the J end lost 9 bases, and 24 bases lay between the germline ends. CDR3 size: 18 residues. Germline CDR1 LNHNV, CDR2 YYDKDF (reference sequence). The CDR3 reads CATSREAGPKKVLGPQHF. Written as DNA, the CDR3 is TGTGCCACCAGCAGAGAAGCAGGTCCCAAGAAAGTTTTGGGGCCCCAGCATTTT.

The rearrangement joins TRBV29-1 to TRBJ2-7; perhaps TRBD2 as D (6 bases). There are 13 residues in the CDR3. CDR1 SQVTM and CDR2 ANQGSEA come from the germline V gene. Trimming removed 0 bases at V and 3 bases at J, with 9 bases between. The CDR3 bases are TGCAGCGTTGAAGATGGGGGGAACTACGAGCAGTACTTC. As protein: CSVEDGGNYEQYF.

The chain joins TRBV9 to TRBJ2-5, with 7 bases aligning to TRBD2. CDR1 and CDR2 (germline): SGDLS, YYNGEE. The trim removed 0 bases at V and 5 bases at J, leaving 7 bases unmatched. CDR3 length equals 15 residues. CDR3 nucleotides: TGTGCCAGCAGCGTAGTTCCGGGAGGACGGGAGACCCAGTACTTC. Residues: CASSVVPGGRETQYF.

As for this clone: The sample holds other DNA sequences that translate to the same CDR3. The chain joins TRBV7-8 to TRBJ1-1; tentatively, D is TRBD1 (6 bases). This CDR3 has 13 residues. The germline V and J ends were trimmed by 2 bases and 5 bases, with 9 bases remaining between them. Per germline, CDR1 SGHVS and CDR2 FQNEAQ. The CDR3 DNA reads TGTGCCAGCAGCTTACAGGGGCGAACTGAAGCTTTCTTT. Translation gives CASSLQGRTEAFF.

The chain carries TRBV7-3 and TRBJ2-1; 12 nucleotides line up with TRBD2. Germline lookup yields CDR1 SGHTA and CDR2 FQGTGA. The CDR3 loop spans 17 amino acids. Germline trimming cut 1 base from V and 6 bases from J; bases unmatched to any gene: 7. DNA of the CDR3: TGTGCCAGCAGCTTAAGGGCTAGCGGGGGGGCCGGCAATGAGCAGTTCTTC. The encoded protein is CASSLRASGGAGNEQFF.

This chain uses TRBV11-2 with TRBJ2-1; 8 bases are a match to TRBD2. V was pared by 5 bases and J by 3 bases, with 6 bases of the junction left unmatched. Per the germline V gene, CDR1 is SGHAT and CDR2 is FQNNGV. This CDR3 spans 15 amino acids. The CDR3 region is CASSMWTSSYNEQFF. As DNA, the CDR3 is TGTGCCAGCAGCATGTGGACTAGCAGCTACAATGAGCAGTTCTTC.

The chain joins TRBV9 to TRBJ1-5, with 8 bases matching TRBD1. The junction had 5 bases not matched to a gene; V was cut back by 4 bases and J by 2 bases. Germline lookup yields CDR1 SGDLS and CDR2 YYNGEE. The CDR3 sequence is 15 residues long. The CDR3, as DNA: TGTGCCAGCAGCACCTCGACAGGGGGCAATCAGCCCCAGCATTTT. Its translation is CASSTSTGGNQPQHF. The complete variable domain, with remaining parts taken from reference TRBV9 and TRBJ1-5, reads DSGVTQTPKHLITATGQRVTLRCSPRSGDLSVYWYQQSLDQGLQFLIQYYNGEERAKGNILERFSAQQFPDLHSELNLSSLELGDSALYFCASSTSTGGNQPQHFGDGTRLSIL.

V and J are TRBV4-3 and TRBJ1-1; no firm D call. The CDR3 sequence is 12 residues long. Germline CDR1 and CDR2: LGHNA and YSLEER. The ends were cut back, 0 bases at V and 9 bases at J, with 8 bases in the middle. The CDR3 protein is CASSQDRVQAFF. The CDR3 nucleotides are TGCGCCAGCAGCCAAGACCGGGTCCAAGCTTTCTTT.

The chain combines TRBV27 with TRBJ2-5; the D gene is possibly TRBD2 (6 bases). The CDR3 spans 15 residues. The V end lost 2 bases, the J end lost 11 bases, and 21 bases lay between the germline ends. CDR1 MNHEY and CDR2 SMNVEV come from the germline V gene (reference sequence). DNA of the CDR3: TGTGCCAGCAGTTTAGAGGGTTCCGGCGCGGGACCTCAGTACTTC. Protein product: CASSLEGSGAGPQYF.

This chain uses TRBV6-5 with TRBJ1-1; the D is unclear. The CDR3 has 14 residues. Germline loops: CDR1 MNHEY, CDR2 SVGAGI. Trimming removed 2 bases from V and 1 base from J, with 8 bases in between. Here the CDR3 reads CASSYHGENTEAFF. Written as DNA, the CDR3 is TGTGCCAGCAGTTACCACGGGGAGAACACTGAAGCTTTCTTT.

The genes are TRBV29-1 and TRBJ1-1; 9 bases are a match to TRBD1. This CDR3 has 14 residues. Per germline, CDR1 SQVTM and CDR2 ANQGSEA. With 6 bases clipped from V and 5 bases from J, the junction kept 10 bases outside the gene matches. The DNA of the CDR3 is TGCAGCGTGGTAATCACAGGGGGCGAGACTGAAGCTTTCTTT. Translated, it gives CSVVITGGETEAFF.

The rearrangement joins TRBV28 to TRBJ2-2, with D possibly matching TRBD1 (5 bases). The ends were cut back, 3 bases at V and 0 bases at J, with 8 bases in the middle. The CDR3 contains 15 residues. From germline, CDR1 is MDHEN and CDR2 SYDVKM. CDR3 in amino acids: CASSFSRANTGELFF. DNA of the CDR3: TGTGCCAGCAGTTTCAGCAGGGCGAACACCGGGGAGCTGTTTTTT.